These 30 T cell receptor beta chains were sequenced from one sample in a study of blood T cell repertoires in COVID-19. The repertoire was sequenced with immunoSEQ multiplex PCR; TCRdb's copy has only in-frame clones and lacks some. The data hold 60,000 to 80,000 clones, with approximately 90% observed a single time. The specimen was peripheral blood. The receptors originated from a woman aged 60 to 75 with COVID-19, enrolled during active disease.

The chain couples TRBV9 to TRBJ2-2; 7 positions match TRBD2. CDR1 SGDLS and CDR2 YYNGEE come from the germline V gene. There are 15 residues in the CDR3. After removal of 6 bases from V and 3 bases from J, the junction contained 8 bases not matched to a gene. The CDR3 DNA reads TGTGCCAGCAATCGGGGGGTATGGGACACCGGGGAGCTGTTTTTT. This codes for CASNRGVWDTGELFF.

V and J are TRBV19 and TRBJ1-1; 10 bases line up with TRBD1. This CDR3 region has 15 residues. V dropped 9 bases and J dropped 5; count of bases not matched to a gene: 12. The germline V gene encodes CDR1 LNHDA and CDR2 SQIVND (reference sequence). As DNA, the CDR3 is TGTGCCAGCCGTCGACAGGGGGCGGTTGGTACTGAAGCTTTCTTT. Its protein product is CASRRQGAVGTEAFF.

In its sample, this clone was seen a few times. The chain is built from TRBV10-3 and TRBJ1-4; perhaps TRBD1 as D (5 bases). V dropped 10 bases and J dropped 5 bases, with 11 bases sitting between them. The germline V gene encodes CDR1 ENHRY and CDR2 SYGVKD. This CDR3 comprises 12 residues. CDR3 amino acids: CATRQLNEKLFF. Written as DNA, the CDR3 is TGTGCCACCCGACAGCTCAATGAAAAACTGTTTTTT.

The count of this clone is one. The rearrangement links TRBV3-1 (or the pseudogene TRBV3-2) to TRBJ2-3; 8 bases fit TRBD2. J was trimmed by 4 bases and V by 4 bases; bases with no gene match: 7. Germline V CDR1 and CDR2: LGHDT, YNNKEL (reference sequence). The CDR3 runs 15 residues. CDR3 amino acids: CASSLRTSSADTQYF. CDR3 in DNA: TGTGCCAGCAGCCTAAGGACTAGCTCAGCAGATACGCAGTATTTT.

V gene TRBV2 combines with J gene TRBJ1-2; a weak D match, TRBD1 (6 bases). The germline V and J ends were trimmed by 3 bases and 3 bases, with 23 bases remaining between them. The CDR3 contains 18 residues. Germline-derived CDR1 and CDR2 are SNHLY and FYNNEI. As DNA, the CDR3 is TGTGCCAGCAGTGATCATAGTAGGGCAGGGGAAGGAGACTATGGCTACACCTTC. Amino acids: CASSDHSRAGEGDYGYTF.

This CDR3 is CSAKGTASSPQHF. CDR3 DNA: TGCAGCGCGAAGGGGACAGCTTCTTCGCCCCAGCATTTT. This chain links TRBV29-1 with TRBJ1-5, with 7 bases identical to TRBD1. Germline V lookup: CDR1 SQVTM, CDR2 ANQGSEA. V dropped 7 bases and J dropped 9; count of bases not matched to a gene: 12. The CDR3 is 13 residues long.

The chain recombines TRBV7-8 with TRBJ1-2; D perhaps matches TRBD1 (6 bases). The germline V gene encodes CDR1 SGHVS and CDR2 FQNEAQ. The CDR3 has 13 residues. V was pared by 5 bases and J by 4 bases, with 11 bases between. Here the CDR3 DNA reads TGTGCCAGCAGCCGGGACACCCCCTATGGCTACACCTTC. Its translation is CASSRDTPYGYTF.

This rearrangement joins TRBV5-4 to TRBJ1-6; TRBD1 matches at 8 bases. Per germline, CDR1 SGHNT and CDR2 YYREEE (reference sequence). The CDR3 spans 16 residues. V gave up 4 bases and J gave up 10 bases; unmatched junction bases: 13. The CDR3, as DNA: TGTGCCAGCAGCCTCGGACAGGGAAGGTTAGGGTCACCCCTCCACTTT. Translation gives CASSLGQGRLGSPLHF. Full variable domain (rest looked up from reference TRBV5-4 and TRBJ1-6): ETGVTQSPTHLIKTRGQQVTLRCSSQSGHNTVSWYQQALGQGPQFIFQYYREEENGRGNFPPRFSGLQFPNYSSELNVNALELDDSALYLCASSLGQGRLGSPLHFGNGTRLTVT.

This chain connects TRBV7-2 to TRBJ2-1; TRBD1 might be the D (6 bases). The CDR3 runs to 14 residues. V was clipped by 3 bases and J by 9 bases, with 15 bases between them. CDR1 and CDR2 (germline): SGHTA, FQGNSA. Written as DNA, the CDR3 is TGTGCCAGCAGCTTGTCAGGGGCCCGCGGTGAGCAGTTCTTC. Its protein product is CASSLSGARGEQFF.

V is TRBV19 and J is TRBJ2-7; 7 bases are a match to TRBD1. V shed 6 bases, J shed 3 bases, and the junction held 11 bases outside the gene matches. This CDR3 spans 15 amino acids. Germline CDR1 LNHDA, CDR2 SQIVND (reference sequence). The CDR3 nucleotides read TGTGCCAGTAGGGTCGCCGGGACAGCTCTCTACGAGCAGTACTTC. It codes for CASRVAGTALYEQYF.

The CDR3: CASSQYTGAPYEQYF. The CDR3 DNA is TGTGCCAGCAGCCAGTATACAGGGGCCCCCTACGAGCAGTACTTC. The chain is built from TRBV14 and TRBJ2-7; 7 bases line up with TRBD1. Germline V gives CDR1 SGHDN, CDR2 FVKESK. Germline trimming cut 3 bases from V and 2 bases from J; bases unmatched to any gene: 7. The CDR3 is 15 amino acids.

CDR3: CASRTRTGRVYQPQHF. The CDR3, as DNA: TGTGCCAGCAGAACCCGGACAGGGCGGGTTTACCAGCCCCAGCATTTT. The V call is TRBV6-6, the J call TRBJ1-5, with 8 bases matching TRBD1. CDR3 length: 16 residues. Germline CDR1 and CDR2: MNHNY and SVGAGI (reference sequence). The V segment lost 6 bases and the J segment 7 bases; nucleotides outside the gene matches: 14.

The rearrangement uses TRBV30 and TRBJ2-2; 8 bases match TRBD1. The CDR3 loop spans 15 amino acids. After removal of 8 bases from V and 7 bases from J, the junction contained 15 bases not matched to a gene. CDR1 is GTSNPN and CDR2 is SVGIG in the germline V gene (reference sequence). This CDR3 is CARMTGAGLGGELFF. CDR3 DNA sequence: TGTGCCCGAATGACAGGGGCAGGATTGGGCGGGGAGCTGTTTTTT.

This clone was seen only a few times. The CDR3 DNA is TGTGCCAGCAGCCCTACTACATCGGCCCACTATGGCTACACCTTC. As protein: CASSPTTSAHYGYTF. The V gene is TRBV9, the J gene TRBJ1-2; D unclear. The CDR3 runs 15 residues. Trimming removed 4 bases from V and 3 bases from J, with 16 bases in between. The V gene's germline CDR1 is SGDLS and CDR2 YYNGEE.

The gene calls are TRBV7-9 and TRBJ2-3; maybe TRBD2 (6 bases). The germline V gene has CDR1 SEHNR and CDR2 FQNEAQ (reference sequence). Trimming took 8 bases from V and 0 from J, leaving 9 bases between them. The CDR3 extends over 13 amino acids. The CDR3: CASLAVSTDTQYF. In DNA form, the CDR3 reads TGTGCCAGCTTAGCGGTTAGCACAGATACGCAGTATTTT.

The CDR3 region is CASRRGGQEGYEQYF. CDR3 bases: TGTGCCAGCAGGAGGGGGGGGCAGGAGGGCTACGAGCAGTACTTC. The chain combines TRBV7-2 with TRBJ2-7; tentative D call: TRBD2 (7 bases). V lost 6 bases to trimming and J lost 3 bases, with 18 bases between them. The CDR3 spans 15 residues. CDR1 is SGHTA and CDR2 is FQGNSA in the germline V gene.

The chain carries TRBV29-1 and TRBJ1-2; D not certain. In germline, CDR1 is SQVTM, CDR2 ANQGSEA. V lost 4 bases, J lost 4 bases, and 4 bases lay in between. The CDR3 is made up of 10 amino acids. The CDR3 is CSVGSYGYTF. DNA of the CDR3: TGCAGCGTTGGCAGCTATGGCTACACCTTC.

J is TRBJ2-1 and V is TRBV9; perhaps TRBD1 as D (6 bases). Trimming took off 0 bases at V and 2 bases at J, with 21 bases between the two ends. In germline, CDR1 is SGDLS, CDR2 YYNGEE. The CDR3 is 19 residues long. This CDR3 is CASSVAGSLGTFTYNEQFF. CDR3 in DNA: TGTGCCAGCAGCGTAGCTGGAAGTTTGGGGACATTCACCTACAATGAGCAGTTCTTC. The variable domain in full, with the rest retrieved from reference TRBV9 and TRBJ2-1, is DSGVTQTPKHLITATGQRVTLRCSPRSGDLSVYWYQQSLDQGLQFLIQYYNGEERAKGNILERFSAQQFPDLHSELNLSSLELGDSALYFCASSVAGSLGTFTYNEQFFGPGTRLTVL.

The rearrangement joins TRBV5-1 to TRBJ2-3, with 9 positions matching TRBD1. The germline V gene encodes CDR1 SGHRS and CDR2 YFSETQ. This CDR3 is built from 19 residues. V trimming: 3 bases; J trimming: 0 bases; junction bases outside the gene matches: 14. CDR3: CASSYGQGRTTSSTDTQYF. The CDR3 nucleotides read TGCGCCAGCAGCTACGGACAGGGGCGGACGACTTCTAGCACAGATACGCAGTATTTT.

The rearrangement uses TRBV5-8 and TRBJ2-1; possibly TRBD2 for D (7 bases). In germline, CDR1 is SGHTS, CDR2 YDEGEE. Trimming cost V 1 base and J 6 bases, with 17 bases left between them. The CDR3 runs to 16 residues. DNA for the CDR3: TGTGCCAGCAGCTTGTTTCGGGGGGCGCGGGGCAATGAGCAGTTCTTC. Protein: CASSLFRGARGNEQFF.

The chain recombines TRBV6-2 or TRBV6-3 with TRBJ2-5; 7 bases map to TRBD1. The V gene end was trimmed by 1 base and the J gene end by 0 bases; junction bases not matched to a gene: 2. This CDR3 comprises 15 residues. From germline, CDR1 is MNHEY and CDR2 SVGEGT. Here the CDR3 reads CASSYWGTDQETQYF. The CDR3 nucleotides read TGTGCCAGCAGTTACTGGGGGACAGACCAAGAGACCCAGTACTTC.

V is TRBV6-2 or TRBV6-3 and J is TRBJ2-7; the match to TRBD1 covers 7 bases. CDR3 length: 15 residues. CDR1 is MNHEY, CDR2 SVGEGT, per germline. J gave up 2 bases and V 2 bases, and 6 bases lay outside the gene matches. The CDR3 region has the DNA TGTGCCAGCAGTTACCGACAGGGTAAAACCTACGAGCAGTACTTC. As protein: CASSYRQGKTYEQYF.

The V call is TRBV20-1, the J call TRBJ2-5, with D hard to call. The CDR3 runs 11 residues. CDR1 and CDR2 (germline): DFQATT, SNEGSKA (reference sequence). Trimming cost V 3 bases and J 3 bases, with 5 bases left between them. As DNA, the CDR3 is TGCAGTGCTAGTCAAAAAGAGACCCAGTACTTC. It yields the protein CSASQKETQYF.

Here the CDR3 DNA reads TGTGCCAGCAGCTTAACTAGCGTCCAAGAGACCCAGTACTTC. It is translated as CASSLTSVQETQYF. The chain carries TRBV7-9 and TRBJ2-5; 7 positions agree with TRBD2. The CDR3 is 14 residues long. In germline, CDR1 is SEHNR, CDR2 FQNEAQ (reference sequence). With 2 bases clipped from V and 1 base from J, the junction kept 1 base outside the gene matches.

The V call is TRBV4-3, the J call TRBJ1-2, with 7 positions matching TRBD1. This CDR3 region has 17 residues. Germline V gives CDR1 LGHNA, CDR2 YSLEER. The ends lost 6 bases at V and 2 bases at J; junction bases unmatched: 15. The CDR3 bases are TGCGCCAGCAGGCACTTTAGCGGACAGGACCCCAACTATGGCTACACCTTC. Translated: CASRHFSGQDPNYGYTF.

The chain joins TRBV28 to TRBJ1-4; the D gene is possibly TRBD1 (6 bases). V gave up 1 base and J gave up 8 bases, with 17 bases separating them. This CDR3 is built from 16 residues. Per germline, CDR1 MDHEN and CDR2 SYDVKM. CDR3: CASSLFFAGVWEKLFF. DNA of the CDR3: TGTGCCAGCAGTTTATTTTTCGCAGGGGTTTGGGAAAAACTGTTTTTT.

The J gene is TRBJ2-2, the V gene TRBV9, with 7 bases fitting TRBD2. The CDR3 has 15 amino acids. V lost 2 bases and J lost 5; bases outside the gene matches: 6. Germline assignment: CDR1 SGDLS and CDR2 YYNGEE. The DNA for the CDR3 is TGTGCCAGCAGCGTGCTAGCGGAGATGACCGGGGAGCTGTTTTTT. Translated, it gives CASSVLAEMTGELFF.

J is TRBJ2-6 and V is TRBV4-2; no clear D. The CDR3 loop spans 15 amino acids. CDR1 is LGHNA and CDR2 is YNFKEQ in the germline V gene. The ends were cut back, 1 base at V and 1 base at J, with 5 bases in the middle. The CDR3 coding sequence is TGTGCCAGCAGCCAAGGGCAGTCTGGGGCCAACGTCCTGACTTTC. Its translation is CASSQGQSGANVLTF.

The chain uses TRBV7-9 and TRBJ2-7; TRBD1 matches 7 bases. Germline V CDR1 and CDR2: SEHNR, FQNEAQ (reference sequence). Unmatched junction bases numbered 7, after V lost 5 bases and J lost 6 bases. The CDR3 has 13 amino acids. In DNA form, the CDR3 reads TGTGCCAGCAGCCCCGGGACAGCCCTCGAGCAGTACTTC. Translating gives CASSPGTALEQYF.

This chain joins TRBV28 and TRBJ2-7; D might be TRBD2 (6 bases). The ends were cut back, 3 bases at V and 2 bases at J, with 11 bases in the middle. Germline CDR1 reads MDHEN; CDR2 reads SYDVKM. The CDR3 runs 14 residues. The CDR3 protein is CASSFLGGTYEQYF. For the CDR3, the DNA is TGTGCCAGCAGTTTTTTGGGGGGAACCTACGAGCAGTACTTC. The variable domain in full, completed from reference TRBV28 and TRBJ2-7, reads DVKVTQSSRYLVKRTGEKVFLECVQDMDHENMFWYRQDPGLGLRLIYFSYDVKMKEKGDIPEGYSVSREKKERFSLILESASTNQTSMYLCASSFLGGTYEQYFGPGTRLTVT.